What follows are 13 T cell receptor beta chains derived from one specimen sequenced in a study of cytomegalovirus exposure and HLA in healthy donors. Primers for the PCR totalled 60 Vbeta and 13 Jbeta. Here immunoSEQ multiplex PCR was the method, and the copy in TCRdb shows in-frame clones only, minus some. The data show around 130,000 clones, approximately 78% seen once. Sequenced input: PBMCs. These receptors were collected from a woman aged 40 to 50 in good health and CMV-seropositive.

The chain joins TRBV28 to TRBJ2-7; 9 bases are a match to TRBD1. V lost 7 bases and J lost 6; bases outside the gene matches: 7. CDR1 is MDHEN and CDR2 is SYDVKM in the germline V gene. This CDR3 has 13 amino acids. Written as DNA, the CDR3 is TGTGCCAGCATTCCGGGACAGGGTCTCGAGCAGTACTTC. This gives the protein CASIPGQGLEQYF.

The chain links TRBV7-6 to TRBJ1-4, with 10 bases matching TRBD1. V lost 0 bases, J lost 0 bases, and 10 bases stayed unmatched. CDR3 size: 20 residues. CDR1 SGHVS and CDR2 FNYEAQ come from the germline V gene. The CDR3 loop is CASSLALWTGGIATNEKLFF. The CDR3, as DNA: TGTGCCAGCAGCTTAGCTCTATGGACAGGGGGAATTGCAACTAATGAAAAACTGTTTTTT.

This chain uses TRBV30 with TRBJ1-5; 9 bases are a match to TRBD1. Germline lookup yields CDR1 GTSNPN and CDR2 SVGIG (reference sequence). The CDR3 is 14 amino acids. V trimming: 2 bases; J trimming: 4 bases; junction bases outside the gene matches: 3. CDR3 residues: CAWSWDRANQPQHF. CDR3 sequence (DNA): TGTGCCTGGAGTTGGGACAGGGCGAATCAGCCCCAGCATTTT. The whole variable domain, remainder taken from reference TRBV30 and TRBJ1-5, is SQTIHQWPATLVQPVGSPLSLECTVEGTSNPNLYWYRQAAGRGLQLLFYSVGIGQISSEVPQNLSASRPQDRQFILSSKKLLLSDSGFYLCAWSWDRANQPQHFGDGTRLSIL.

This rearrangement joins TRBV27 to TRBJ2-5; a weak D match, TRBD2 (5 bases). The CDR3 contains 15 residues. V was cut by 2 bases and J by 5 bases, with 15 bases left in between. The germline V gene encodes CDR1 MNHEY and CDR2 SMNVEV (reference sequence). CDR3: CASSLGRPGGETQYF. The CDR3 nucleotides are TGTGCCAGCAGTTTAGGCCGGCCGGGCGGGGAGACCCAGTACTTC.

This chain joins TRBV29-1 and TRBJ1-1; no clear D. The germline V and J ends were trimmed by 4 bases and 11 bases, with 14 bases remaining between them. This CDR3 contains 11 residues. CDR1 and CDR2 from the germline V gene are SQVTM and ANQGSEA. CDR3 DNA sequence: TGCAGCGTTGGCTTCGGGGTGCATGCTTTCTTT. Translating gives CSVGFGVHAFF.

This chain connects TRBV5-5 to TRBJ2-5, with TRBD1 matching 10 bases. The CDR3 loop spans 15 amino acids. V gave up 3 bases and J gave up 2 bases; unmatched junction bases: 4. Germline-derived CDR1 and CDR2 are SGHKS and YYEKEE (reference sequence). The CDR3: CASSSRTGGQETQYF. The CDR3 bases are TGTGCCAGCAGCTCGCGGACAGGGGGACAAGAGACCCAGTACTTC.

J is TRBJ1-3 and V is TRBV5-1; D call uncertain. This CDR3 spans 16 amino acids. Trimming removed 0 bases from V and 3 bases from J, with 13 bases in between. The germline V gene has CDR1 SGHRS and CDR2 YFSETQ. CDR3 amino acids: CASSLDSVGSGNTIYF. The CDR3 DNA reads TGCGCCAGCAGCTTGGACAGCGTGGGGAGTGGAAACACCATATATTTT.

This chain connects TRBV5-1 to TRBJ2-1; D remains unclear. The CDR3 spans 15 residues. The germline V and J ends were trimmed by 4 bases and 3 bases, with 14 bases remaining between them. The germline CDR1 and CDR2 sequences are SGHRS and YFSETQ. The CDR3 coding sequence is TGCGCCAGCAGCGTAACATCGCCGAACTACAATGAGCAGTTCTTC. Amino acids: CASSVTSPNYNEQFF.

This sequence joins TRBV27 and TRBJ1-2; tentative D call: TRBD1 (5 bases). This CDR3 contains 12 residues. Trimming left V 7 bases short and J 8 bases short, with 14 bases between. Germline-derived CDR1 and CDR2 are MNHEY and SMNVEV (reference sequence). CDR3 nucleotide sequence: TGTGCCAGCATCGGGGGGGGGAGCGGCTACACCTTC. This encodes CASIGGGSGYTF.

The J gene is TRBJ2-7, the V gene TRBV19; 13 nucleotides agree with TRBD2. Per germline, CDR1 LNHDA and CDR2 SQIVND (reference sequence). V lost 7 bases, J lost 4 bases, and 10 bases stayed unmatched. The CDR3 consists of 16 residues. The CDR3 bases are TGTGCCAGTAAGGGCCCCGGACTAGCGGGGGAATACGAGCAGTACTTC. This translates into CASKGPGLAGEYEQYF.

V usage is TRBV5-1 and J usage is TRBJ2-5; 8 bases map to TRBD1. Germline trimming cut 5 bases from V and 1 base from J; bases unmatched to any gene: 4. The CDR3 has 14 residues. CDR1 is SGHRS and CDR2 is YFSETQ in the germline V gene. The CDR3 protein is CASRGQASQETQYF. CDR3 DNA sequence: TGCGCCAGCAGGGGACAGGCGAGCCAAGAGACCCAGTACTTC.

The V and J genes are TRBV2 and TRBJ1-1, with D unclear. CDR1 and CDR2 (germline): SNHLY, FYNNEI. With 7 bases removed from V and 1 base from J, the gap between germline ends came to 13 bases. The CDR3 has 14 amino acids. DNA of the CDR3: TGTGCCAGCACCGGGTTTACAAAGAACACTGAAGCTTTCTTT. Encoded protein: CASTGFTKNTEAFF.

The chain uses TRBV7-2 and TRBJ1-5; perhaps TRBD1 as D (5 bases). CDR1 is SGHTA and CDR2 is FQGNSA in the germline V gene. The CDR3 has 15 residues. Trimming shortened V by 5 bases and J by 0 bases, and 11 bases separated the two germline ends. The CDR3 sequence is CASSAQGVSNQPQHF. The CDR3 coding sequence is TGTGCCAGCAGCGCGCAGGGTGTTAGCAATCAGCCCCAGCATTTT. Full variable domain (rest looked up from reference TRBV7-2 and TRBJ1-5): GAGVSQSPSNKVTEKGKDVELRCDPISGHTALYWYRQSLGQGLEFLIYFQGNSAPDKSGLPSDRFSAERTGGSVSTLTIQRTQQEDSAVYLCASSAQGVSNQPQHFGDGTRLSIL.